Included here is one TCR beta chain sequence, with context. Its target is not known. The data were taken from a study of OX40 agonist ivuxolimab in advanced cancers. The repertoire was sequenced with immunoSEQ multiplex PCR; TCRdb's copy has only in-frame clones and lacks some. This sample has about 72,000 clones, with about 85% found just once. Autoimmune disease history or systemic immunosuppression led to patient exclusion. V gave up 1 base and J gave up 2 bases, with 11 bases separating them. CDR1 and CDR2 (germline): MNHNS, SASEGT. This CDR3 region has 16 residues. Study conclusions and caveats: Compared with others, partial responders at 0.1-3.0 mg/kg displayed clonal expansion among the lowest. At 0.1 to 3.0 mg/kg and by week 6, CD4+ and CD8+ T cells in the blood had expanded clonally.

This material consisted of CD4+ or CD8+ T cells sorted from blood, taken in a trial of the OX40 agonist ivuxolimab. The V gene is TRBV6-1, the J gene TRBJ1-4; D is undetermined. The TCR sequence derives from an adult with an advanced solid tumor such as melanoma, head and neck, liver or kidney cancer. CDR3 sequence reads: CASSEVSGITNEKLFF. Written as DNA, the CDR3 is TGTGCCAGCAGTGAAGTTTCCGGGATCACTAATGAAAAACTGTTTTTT.